A selection of T cell receptor beta chains follows, all from one sample in a study of technical replicates of blood from a handful of donors. The method was immunoSEQ multiplex PCR; TCRdb's version includes in-frame clones alone and lacks a portion of them. The table shows over 75,000 clones, with approximately 97% occurring only once. Source material: T cells isolated from PBMCs. The receptors originated from a human donor in good health. Both conserved end residues are part of each CDR3. The order of the fields is J gene, CDR3 length, V gene, D gene, clone size, CDR3 protein, CDR3 DNA. The D gene is left open where the match is weak. Size values are once, few and many counts, or a class for expanded clones, and some rows have none.

TRBJ2-1,15,TRBV5-1,TRBD2,.,CASSRLAGTYNEQFF,TGCGCCAGCAGTCGACTAGCGGGAACCTACAATGAGCAGTTCTTC
TRBJ1-2,14,TRBV19,TRBD1,.,CASSPGTGAYGYTF,TGTGCCAGTAGTCCAGGGACAGGGGCCTATGGCTACACCTTC
TRBJ2-3,15,TRBV5-1,.,.,CASSLGGPSTDTQYF,TGCGCCAGCAGCTTAGGAGGGCCAAGCACAGATACGCAGTATTTT
TRBJ2-7,16,TRBV4-2,TRBD2,.,CASSPSSGLGHGEQYF,TGTGCCAGCAGCCCATCATCGGGACTAGGACATGGCGAGCAGTACTTC
TRBJ2-7,14,TRBV4-1,TRBD2,.,CASSPGLAPGEQYF,TGCGCCAGCAGCCCAGGACTAGCGCCTGGGGAGCAGTACTTC
TRBJ2-7,11,TRBV20-1,.,.,CSATRGHEQYF,TGCAGTGCTACCAGGGGACACGAGCAGTACTTC
TRBJ1-1,14,TRBV2,.,.,CASSFRQLNTEAFF,TGTGCCAGCAGTTTTCGACAGCTTAACACTGAAGCTTTCTTT
TRBJ1-4,14,TRBV6-5,TRBD1,.,CASRTGGTNEKLFF,TGTGCCAGCAGGACAGGGGGAACTAATGAAAAACTGTTTTTT
TRBJ1-5,13,TRBV9,.,.,CASSVGSNQPQHF,TGTGCCAGCAGCGTGGGCTCGAATCAGCCCCAGCATTTT
TRBJ2-1,16,TRBV2,TRBD2,.,CASSESGLAGVNEQFF,TGTGCCAGCAGTGAATCTGGACTAGCGGGAGTTAATGAGCAGTTCTTC
TRBJ2-7,13,TRBV7-9,.,.,CASTGTIPYEQYF,TGTGCCAGCACGGGGACAATACCCTACGAGCAGTACTTC
TRBJ1-1,15,TRBV7-2,.,.,CASSPPGGPYTEAFF,TGTGCCAGCAGCCCTCCCGGCGGGCCTTACACTGAAGCTTTCTTT
TRBJ2-3,15,TRBV7-6,TRBD2,.,CASSLLGLGSDTQYF,TGTGCCAGCAGCTTATTGGGACTAGGATCAGATACGCAGTATTTT
TRBJ1-1,13,TRBV30,.,.,CAWSVGVHTEAFF,TGTGCCTGGAGTGTAGGGGTTCACACTGAAGCTTTCTTT
TRBJ2-1,15,TRBV4-1,TRBD1,once,CASSHLDRGNNEQFF,TGCGCCAGCAGCCACCTCGACAGGGGGAACAATGAGCAGTTCTTC
TRBJ2-7,16,TRBV11-2,.,.,CASSLGRGLLSYEQYF,TGTGCCAGCAGCTTGGGGAGAGGCCTCCTCTCCTACGAGCAGTACTTC
TRBJ2-1,17,TRBV4-2,TRBD2,.,CASSQDPGLAGAYEQFF,TGTGCCAGCAGCCAAGATCCCGGACTAGCGGGAGCCTATGAGCAGTTCTTC
TRBJ1-2,15,TRBV6-5,.,.,CASSRQGGDAYGYTF,TGTGCCAGCAGCCGCCAAGGGGGGGATGCCTATGGCTACACCTTC
TRBJ2-7,14,TRBV7-8,.,.,CASTGKGPSYEQYF,TGTGCCAGCACAGGGAAAGGACCCTCCTACGAGCAGTACTTC
TRBJ1-4,18,TRBV5-4,.,.,CASSTSPLLRTENEKLFF,TGTGCCAGCAGCACAAGCCCCCTTCTAAGGACAGAGAATGAAAAACTGTTTTTT
TRBJ1-1,15,TRBV19,.,.,CASSNRELVVTEAFF,TGTGCCAGTAGTAACAGGGAACTAGTAGTCACTGAAGCTTTCTTT
TRBJ2-2,17,TRBV25-1,TRBD2,.,CASTGRLAGVNTGELFF,TGTGCCAGCACGGGAAGACTAGCGGGAGTCAACACCGGGGAGCTGTTTTTT
TRBJ2-2,15,TRBV27,.,.,CASSLKGFSTGELFF,TGTGCCAGCAGTTTAAAGGGGTTCTCGACCGGGGAGCTGTTTTTT
TRBJ2-1,16,TRBV5-1,TRBD2,.,CASSQRSGRIYNEQFF,TGCGCCAGCAGCCAAAGAAGCGGGAGGATCTACAATGAGCAGTTCTTC
TRBJ1-5,16,TRBV19,TRBD1,.,CASSTDRGGYNQPQHF,TGTGCCAGTAGTACGGACAGGGGTGGTTACAATCAGCCCCAGCATTTT
TRBJ1-2,13,TRBV27,.,.,CASSLSTWGGYTF,TGTGCCAGCAGTTTATCGACGTGGGGCGGCTACACCTTC
TRBJ2-3,15,TRBV11-3,TRBD1,.,CASSLGGQGTDTQYF,TGTGCCAGCAGCTTAGGGGGACAGGGGACAGATACGCAGTATTTT
TRBJ2-7,15,TRBV27,TRBD2,.,CASSPGLGFLNEQYF,TGTGCCAGCAGTCCCGGACTAGGCTTTCTGAACGAGCAGTACTTC
TRBJ2-1,13,TRBV6-4,TRBD1,.,CASSGTGYNEQFF,TGTGCCAGCAGTGGGACAGGGTACAATGAGCAGTTCTTC
TRBJ1-2,16,TRBV27,.,.,CASSLGLGMGSYGYTF,TGTGCCAGCAGTCTGGGACTGGGAATGGGGAGCTATGGCTACACCTTC
TRBJ2-7,11,TRBV11-2,.,.,CASSTGYEQYF,TGTGCCAGCAGTACAGGTTACGAGCAGTACTTC
TRBJ1-1,12,TRBV6-1,TRBD1,.,CASSEIAGGAFF,TGTGCCAGCAGTGAAATAGCAGGGGGAGCTTTCTTT
TRBJ2-7,13,TRBV2,TRBD2,.,CASSVGLGYEQYF,TGTGCCAGCAGTGTGGGACTAGGGTACGAGCAGTACTTC
TRBJ1-5,17,TRBV7-6,TRBD1,.,CASSNPGGGQSNQPQHF,TGTGCCAGCAGCAACCCCGGAGGGGGCCAAAGCAATCAGCCCCAGCATTTT
TRBJ1-4,13,TRBV27,.,once,CASSWTASEKLFF,TGTGCCAGCAGTTGGACAGCCTCTGAAAAACTGTTTTTT
TRBJ1-1,13,TRBV29-1,.,.,CSVGVWGDTEAFF,TGCAGCGTTGGGGTCTGGGGGGACACTGAAGCTTTCTTT
TRBJ1-3,14,TRBV6-5,TRBD1,.,CASSVRDREHRLYF,TGTGCCAGCAGTGTCCGGGACAGGGAACACCGACTATATTTT
TRBJ1-2,13,TRBV6-5,.,.,CASTGPDIHGYTF,TGTGCCAGCACTGGACCGGACATCCATGGCTACACCTTC
TRBJ1-5,13,TRBV19,.,.,CASSPDRNQPQHF,TGTGCCAGTAGTCCCGACAGGAATCAGCCCCAGCATTTT
TRBJ1-2,14,TRBV5-6,TRBD1,.,CASSSGTGTGGYTF,TGTGCCAGCAGCTCCGGGACAGGGACGGGCGGCTACACCTTC
TRBJ1-4,15,TRBV5-1,.,.,CASSNTRGFGEKLFF,TGCGCCAGCAGCAATACCCGGGGATTTGGTGAAAAACTGTTTTTT
TRBJ2-1,12,TRBV6-1,.,.,CASSGLGNEQFF,TGTGCCAGCAGTGGGCTAGGCAATGAGCAGTTCTTC
TRBJ2-1,14,TRBV5-1,TRBD2,.,CASSRGTSGSFWFF,TGCGCCAGCAGCAGAGGGACTAGCGGGAGTTTTTGGTTCTTC
TRBJ2-1,15,TRBV6-5,.,.,CASSYKAGSYNEQFF,TGTGCCAGCAGTTATAAGGCGGGATCCTACAATGAGCAGTTCTTC
TRBJ2-1,15,TRBV13,TRBD2,.,CASSGPGLARDEQFF,TGTGCCAGCAGCGGACCGGGACTAGCGAGAGATGAGCAGTTCTTC
TRBJ2-7,14,TRBV5-1,.,.,CASSLDRGGYEQYF,TGCGCCAGCAGCTTGGACAGGGGGGGCTACGAGCAGTACTTC
TRBJ2-4,15,TRBV5-1,.,.,CASSPSAGTKNIQYF,TGCGCCAGCAGCCCTTCCGCCGGGACAAAAAACATTCAGTACTTC
TRBJ2-3,11,TRBV4-1,.,.,CASLAGDTQYF,TGCGCCAGTCTGGCGGGAGATACGCAGTATTTT
TRBJ1-2,13,TRBV27,.,.,CASSPGHRYGYTF,TGTGCCAGCAGTCCCGGACATCGCTATGGCTACACCTTC
TRBJ2-4,14,TRBV7-8,.,.,CASSLAALGDIQYF,TGTGCCAGCAGCTTAGCCGCATTAGGGGACATTCAGTACTTC
TRBJ2-1,14,TRBV30,.,.,CAWSVTRNHNEQFF,TGTGCCTGGAGTGTGACTAGAAACCACAATGAGCAGTTCTTC
TRBJ2-7,15,TRBV5-6,TRBD2,.,CASSPPGLAGREQYF,TGTGCCAGCAGCCCTCCGGGACTAGCGGGGCGGGAGCAGTACTTC
TRBJ2-1,19,TRBV4-3,TRBD2,.,CASSQETRLTSGRIYEQFF,TGCGCCAGCAGCCAAGAAACGAGATTGACTAGCGGGAGGATCTATGAGCAGTTCTTC